The next 20 T cell receptor beta chains were all read from a single sample in a study of T-cell reconstitution after alpha-beta-depleted transplantation in children. A TCRbeta library incorporating unique molecular identifiers was prepared. TCRdb called the PCR reads again in MiXCR, with one record for every CDR3 protein. The repertoire has 350,000 to 400,000 distinct CDR3 sequences, approximately 12% of them found once; the top ten carry around 4.5%. The material sequenced was PBMCs, taken from the stem cell graft. Receptors originate from a human donor who donated a stem cell graft to a child with Fanconi anemia.

There are many counts of this clonotype. The chain has TRBV12-3 or TRBV12-4 and TRBJ2-5; weak D call: TRBD1 (5 bases). The V and J ends lost 1 base and 2 bases respectively, with 8 bases between them. This CDR3 region has 14 residues. CDR3 in DNA: TGTGCCAGCAGTTTAGAATCAGGGCAAGAGACCCAGTACTTC. This translates into CASSLESGQETQYF.

V and J are TRBV7-2 and TRBJ1-1, with TRBD1 as a possible D gene (6 bases). The CDR3 has 16 residues. V shed 1 base and J shed 7 bases, with 19 bases lying between them. The germline V gene has CDR1 SGHTA and CDR2 FQGNSA. CDR3: CASSLGTGGGQNEAFF. Here the CDR3 DNA reads TGTGCCAGCAGCTTAGGGACTGGGGGCGGTCAGAATGAAGCTTTCTTT.

This clonotype was counted many times. J is TRBJ2-1 and V is TRBV3-1; D uncertain. CDR1 is LGHDT, CDR2 YNNKEL, per germline (reference sequence). This CDR3 comprises 11 residues. Trimming pared 5 bases from V and 7 bases from J, leaving 6 bases between. CDR3 DNA: TGTGCCAGCAGCGTTAAAAATGAGCAGTTCTTC. Protein sequence: CASSVKNEQFF.

There are a few counts of this clonotype. J is TRBJ1-2 and V is TRBV29-1; 8 nucleotides line up with TRBD1. This CDR3 is built from 12 residues. V lost 5 bases, J lost 6 bases, and 5 bases stayed unmatched. Germline V gives CDR1 SQVTM, CDR2 ANQGSEA. As DNA, the CDR3 is TGCAGCGTTCAGGACAGGGACGATGGCTACACCTTC. As protein: CSVQDRDDGYTF. Full variable domain (rest looked up from reference TRBV29-1 and TRBJ1-2): SAVISQKPSRDICQRGTSLTIQCQVDSQVTMMFWYRQQPGQSLTLIATANQGSEATYESGFVIDKFPISRPNLTFSTLTVSNMSPEDSSIYLCSVQDRDDGYTFGSGTRLTVV.

This clonotype was counted a few times. The chain uses TRBV5-6 and TRBJ1-1; possible D gene TRBD1, 5 bases. V was trimmed by 4 bases and J by 3 bases, leaving 16 bases between them. The CDR3 spans 15 residues. Germline V CDR1 and CDR2: SGHDT, YYEEEE. The DNA for the CDR3 is TGTGCCAGCAGCACACCACGTGGGGGTGACACTGAAGCTTTCTTT. Its translation: CASSTPRGGDTEAFF.

This clonotype was counted at least ten times. This chain links TRBV4-1 with TRBJ1-1, with 8 bases fitting TRBD1. The CDR3 is 15 amino acids. V lost 2 bases and J lost 6; bases outside the gene matches: 8. Germline loops: CDR1 MGHRA, CDR2 YSYEKL. This CDR3 reads CASSQPLTGDPEAFF. CDR3 nucleotide sequence: TGCGCCAGCAGCCAACCATTGACAGGGGATCCTGAAGCTTTCTTT.

This clonotype showed up many times. The chain links TRBV27 to TRBJ1-2; D remains ambiguous. V was cut by 6 bases and J by 5 bases, with 22 bases left in between. CDR3 size: 16 residues. Germline V lookup: CDR1 MNHEY, CDR2 SMNVEV (reference sequence). CDR3 in amino acids: CASSRSIGEYFYGYTF. CDR3 in DNA: TGTGCCAGCAGCCGTTCCATCGGAGAATACTTTTATGGCTACACCTTC.

This clonotype was picked up a small number of times. The chain links TRBV7-8 to TRBJ1-5, with 7 bases that match TRBD1. From germline, CDR1 is SGHVS and CDR2 FQNEAQ. The CDR3 runs 12 residues. Trimming cost V 3 bases and J 12 bases; bases outside gene matches: 5. This CDR3 reads CASSFDRARQHF. The DNA for the CDR3 is TGTGCCAGCAGCTTTGACAGGGCTCGCCAGCATTTT.

This clonotype was detected only a few times. V usage is TRBV6-5 and J usage is TRBJ1-1, with 7 nucleotides matching TRBD1. The CDR3 length is 16 residues. Losses at the gene ends were 4 bases for V and 4 bases for J; bases not matched to a gene: 12. Germline V CDR1 and CDR2: MNHEY, SVGAGI. The CDR3 coding sequence is TGTGCCAGCAGTTTCCCGACGACAGGGCGAGGCACTGAAGCTTTCTTT. Translated: CASSFPTTGRGTEAFF.

This clonotype has just a few counts. The chain uses TRBV12-3 or TRBV12-4 and TRBJ2-1; the match to TRBD2 covers 16 bases. V shed 7 bases and J 7 bases; nucleotides not matched to a gene: 10. This CDR3 comprises 17 residues. CDR3 amino acids: CASTPGLAGGPKNEQFF. The CDR3 DNA is TGTGCCAGCACCCCGGGACTAGCGGGGGGGCCGAAAAATGAGCAGTTCTTC.

The genes are TRBV25-1 and TRBJ2-1; no firm D call. CDR3 size: 12 residues. V lost 1 base and J lost 12, with 10 bases in between. The germline CDR1 and CDR2 sequences are MGHDK and SYGVNS. The CDR3 is CASSEWGFVQFF. The CDR3 DNA is TGTGCCAGCAGTGAATGGGGATTCGTGCAGTTCTTC.

This clonotype was recorded many times. The V call is TRBV4-3, the J call TRBJ2-1, with 9 bases aligning to TRBD1. The germline V gene encodes CDR1 LGHNA and CDR2 YSLEER. CDR3 size: 17 residues. The V and J ends lost 1 base and 5 bases, in that order; junction bases with no gene match: 9. The CDR3 sequence is CASSQGFQDRGNNEQFF. The CDR3 DNA reads TGCGCCAGCAGCCAAGGTTTCCAGGACAGGGGCAACAATGAGCAGTTCTTC.

This clonotype was recorded many times. The chain employs TRBV12-3 or TRBV12-4 and TRBJ1-1, with unresolved D. The CDR3 is made up of 11 amino acids. The germline V and J ends were trimmed by 0 bases and 6 bases, with 2 bases remaining between them. The CDR3 sequence is CASSLAAEAFF. The CDR3 coding sequence is TGTGCCAGCAGTTTAGCAGCTGAAGCTTTCTTT.

The sample holds a few counts of this clonotype. The chain couples TRBV10-2 to TRBJ1-5, with TRBD1 as a possible D gene (5 bases). CDR1 WSHSY and CDR2 SAAADI come from the germline V gene. V lost 3 bases, J lost 1 base, and 10 bases lay in between. The CDR3 consists of 15 residues. CDR3 sequence: CASSEDGGSNQPQHF. The CDR3 DNA is TGCGCCAGCAGTGAAGATGGGGGGAGCAATCAGCCCCAGCATTTT.

This clonotype was detected many times. The chain couples TRBV7-2 to TRBJ2-7; 7 bases agree with TRBD1. The CDR3 contains 14 residues. Trimming at V came to 3 bases and at J to 2 bases, leaving 4 bases not matched to a gene. Germline V gene sequence: CDR1 SGHTA, CDR2 FQGNSA. The CDR3 reads CASSLRQGPYEQYF. The DNA for the CDR3 is TGTGCCAGCAGCTTGCGACAGGGACCCTACGAGCAGTACTTC.

The CDR3 spells CAWNRVANTGELFF. CDR3 coding DNA: TGTGCCTGGAACAGGGTTGCGAACACCGGGGAGCTGTTTTTT. The chain has TRBV30 and TRBJ2-2; possibly TRBD1 for D (6 bases). V dropped 4 bases and J dropped 0 bases, with 9 bases sitting between them. There are 14 residues in the CDR3. Germline CDR1 and CDR2: GTSNPN and SVGIG (reference sequence).

This chain uses TRBV20-1 with TRBJ2-3, with 15 bases identical to TRBD2. There are 15 residues in the CDR3. Germline loops: CDR1 DFQATT, CDR2 SNEGSKA (reference sequence). The trim removed 6 bases at V and 8 bases at J, leaving 9 bases unmatched. The CDR3 sequence is CSAGGTSGGFGTQYF. CDR3 nucleotides: TGCAGTGCGGGCGGGACTAGCGGGGGGTTTGGTACGCAGTATTTT.

The V gene is TRBV20-1, the J gene TRBJ2-7, with a possible D match to TRBD1 (5 bases). The CDR3 loop spans 12 amino acids. Germline values: CDR1 DFQATT, CDR2 SNEGSKA (reference sequence). The V end was cut by 1 base, the J end by 4 bases, with 8 bases between. The CDR3 reads CSARVDTYEQYV. CDR3 nucleotide sequence: TGCAGTGCTAGAGTGGACACATACGAGCAGTACGTC.

A word on this clonotype: The germline gene is not matched at one end of the junction; a read error may be the cause. The chain recombines TRBV11-2 with TRBJ2-1, with D perhaps matching TRBD1 or TRBD2 (6 bases each). The CDR3 extends over 18 amino acids. Germline CDR1 reads SGHAT; CDR2 reads FQNNGV. CDR3 bases: TGTGCCAGCAGCCCGAGGGGGGTGGGCAGGATCTCCTACTATGAGCAGTTCTTC. Its translation is CASSPRGVGRISYYEQFF.

This clonotype was counted only a few times. The chain recombines TRBV4-2 with TRBJ2-1, with 8 nucleotides matching TRBD1. The CDR3 is 16 amino acids. V was clipped by 5 bases and J by 2 bases; unmatched bases: 8. The germline V gene encodes CDR1 LGHNA and CDR2 YNFKEQ. CDR3 in DNA: TGTGCCAGCAGCTACGAGGACAGGGTAACCTACAATGAGCAGTTCTTC. It yields the protein CASSYEDRVTYNEQFF.